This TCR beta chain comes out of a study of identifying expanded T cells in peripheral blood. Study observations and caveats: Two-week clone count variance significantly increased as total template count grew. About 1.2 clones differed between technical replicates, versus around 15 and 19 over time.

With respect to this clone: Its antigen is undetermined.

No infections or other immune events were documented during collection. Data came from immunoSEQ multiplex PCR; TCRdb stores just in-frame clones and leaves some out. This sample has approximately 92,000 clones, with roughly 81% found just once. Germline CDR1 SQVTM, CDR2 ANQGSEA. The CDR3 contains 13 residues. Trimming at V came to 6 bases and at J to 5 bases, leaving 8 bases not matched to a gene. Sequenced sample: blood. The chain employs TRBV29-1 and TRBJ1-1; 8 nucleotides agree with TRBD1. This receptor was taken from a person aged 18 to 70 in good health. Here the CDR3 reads CSVARGRRTEAFF. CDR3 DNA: TGCAGCGTCGCCAGGGGGCGCAGGACTGAAGCTTTCTTT.